Reported below is one TCR beta chain. Its antigen remains unknown. A CD45RA+ naive subset and a CD45RA-negative memory subset were split from CD4+ cells. There are 14 residues in the CDR3. Germline V lookup: CDR1 MDHEN, CDR2 SYDVKM. V lost 3 bases and J lost 3, with 9 bases in between. The source of the sample is a study of shared clonotypes between healthy human individuals. General observations from the study: Generally, naive subsets came out with larger estimated richness than memory subsets.

Assay: immunoSEQ multiplex PCR; the TCRdb copy retains only in-frame clones and omits some. The repertoire holds over a million clones, approximately 70% seen once, with approximately 1.5% in the top ten. The specimen sequenced was memory CD4+ T cells sorted from blood. Subset here: CD45RA-negative fraction. This sequence originates from a man aged 18 to 29 in good health. This chain links TRBV28 with TRBJ2-1; D is ambiguous. The CDR3 loop is CASSLGMGYNEQFF. The CDR3 nucleotides read TGTGCCAGCAGTTTGGGGATGGGCTACAATGAGCAGTTCTTC.